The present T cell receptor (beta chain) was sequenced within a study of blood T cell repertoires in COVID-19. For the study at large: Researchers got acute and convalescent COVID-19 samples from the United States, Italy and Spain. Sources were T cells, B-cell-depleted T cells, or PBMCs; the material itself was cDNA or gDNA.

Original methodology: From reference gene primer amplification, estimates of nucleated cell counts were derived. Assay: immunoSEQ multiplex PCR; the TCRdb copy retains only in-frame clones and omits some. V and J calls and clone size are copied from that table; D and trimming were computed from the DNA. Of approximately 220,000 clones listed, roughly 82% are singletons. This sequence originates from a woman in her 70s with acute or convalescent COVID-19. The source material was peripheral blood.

CDR3 loop: CASSGGQGNTGELFF. The CDR3 nucleotides read TGCGCCAGCAGTGGAGGACAGGGTAACACCGGGGAGCTGTTTTTT. The chain combines TRBV10-1 with TRBJ2-2; the match to TRBD1 covers 8 bases. Germline assignment: CDR1 WNHNN and CDR2 SYGVQD (reference sequence). The CDR3 is made up of 15 amino acids. J lost 2 bases, V lost 4 bases, and 3 bases had no gene match.